Given below is one T cell receptor beta chain in context. Its antigen is currently unknown. The record originates from a study of cytomegalovirus exposure and HLA in healthy donors. V was clipped by 0 bases and J by 1 base; unmatched bases: 12. The length of the CDR3 is 20 residues. Germline V gives CDR1 MGHRA, CDR2 YSYEKL. 13 Jbeta primers and 60 Vbeta primers were used for the PCR. Using immunoSEQ multiplex PCR, the repertoire was profiled, and TCRdb retains in-frame clones only, with some absent. Of under 150,000 clones in the sample, over 65% were seen once. Study-wide points: Later on, a genetic analysis was performed. It linked a missense variant in DCLRE1C with V- and J-gene trimming of TCR beta.

V is TRBV4-1 and J is TRBJ2-4; TRBD2 matches 10 bases. This clonotype was obtained from a male donor in good health and CMV-seronegative. Input material: PBMCs. CDR3 bases: TGCGCCAGCAGCCAAGATCGGCGAGCGGGAGGGCCTCCGGCCAAAAACATTCAGTACTTC. Residues: CASSQDRRAGGPPAKNIQYF.